A selection of T cell receptor beta chains follows, all from one sample in a study of blood T cell repertoires in COVID-19. The protocol was immunoSEQ multiplex PCR, while the TCRdb copy is restricted to in-frame clones and leaves out a portion. This sample yields around 190,000 clones, of which roughly 80% are seen a single time; 9.5% to 15% belongs to the top ten. The sample consisted of peripheral blood. All receptors derive from a woman in her forties or fifties with acute or convalescent COVID-19. Each CDR3 is given with its conserved first and last residue. D genes are given only for firm matches. Clone size, where shown, is once, few, many, or a class for clones that have expanded.

- TRBJ2-6 TRBV15 - TGTGCCACCAGCAGCGGGGGGCTAGGGGCCAACGTCCTGACTTTC CATSSGGLGANVLTF
- TRBJ1-6 TRBV6-6 - TGTGCCAGCAGTTACTACGAGGGCCCTGGTTCACCCCTCCACTTT CASSYYEGPGSPLHF
- TRBJ2-2 TRBV9 - TGTGCCAGCAGCGTCCAATTATGGGGGCCCACCGGGGAGCTGTTTTTT CASSVQLWGPTGELFF
- TRBJ2-6 TRBV6-1 - TGTGCCAGCAGTGGTCGGCGACAGAGCTCTGGGGCCAACGTCCTGACTTTC CASSGRRQSSGANVLTF
TRBD1 TRBJ2-7 TRBV7-8 - TGTGCCAGCAGTTCCGGGACAGTTCCCTACGAGCAGTACTTC CASSSGTVPYEQYF
TRBD1 TRBJ1-2 TRBV6-4 - TGTGCCAGCATCGGACCGGGGACAGGTGTCTTTTTAGGCTATGGCTACACCTTC CASIGPGTGVFLGYGYTF
TRBD1 TRBJ2-7 TRBV29-1 few TGCAGCGTTCCCGGGACAGGGGATTACGAGCAGTACTTC CSVPGTGDYEQYF
- TRBJ1-5 TRBV7-9 few TGTGCCAGCGGACGGACAGACTACAATCAGCCCCAGCATTTT CASGRTDYNQPQHF
TRBD2 TRBJ2-1 TRBV6-2/TRBV6-3 - TGTGCCAGCAGTAATTCGGGAGGGGTTAATAATGAGCAGTTCTTC CASSNSGGVNNEQFF
TRBD1 TRBJ1-2 TRBV30 - TGTGCCTGGAGTCGCTTTAGACAGGGGGCGGGAGGTGGCTACACCTTC CAWSRFRQGAGGGYTF
TRBD2 TRBJ2-7 TRBV6-5 - TGTGCCAGCAGTTCCTTTGGCGGGAGGGTTGCCTACGAGCAGTACTTC CASSSFGGRVAYEQYF
- TRBJ1-1 TRBV18 - TGTGCCAGCTCACGGGACAACCAGAACACTGAAGCTTTCTTT CASSRDNQNTEAFF
TRBD1 TRBJ2-1 TRBV6-5 - TGTGCCAGCAGGAGGGGACAGGGGGCTTACAATGAGCAGTTCTTC CASRRGQGAYNEQFF
- TRBJ1-5 TRBV18 - TGTGCCAGCTCACCACGAGGGAATGGCAATCAGCCCCAGCATTTT CASSPRGNGNQPQHF
TRBD1 TRBJ1-2 TRBV19 few TGTGCCAGTCGCCCTAGGGACAGCCTCTATGGCTACACCTTC CASRPRDSLYGYTF
TRBD2 TRBJ2-6 TRBV5-1 - TGCGCCAGCAGCTCGCAACTAGCGGCAACCAGTGGGGCCAACGTCCTGACTTTC CASSSQLAATSGANVLTF
- TRBJ1-1 TRBV13 - TGTGCCAGCAGCTCAGATGGGGACATGAACACTGAAGCTTTCTTT CASSSDGDMNTEAFF
- TRBJ2-3 TRBV19 - TGTGCCAGTATCGAGGGCCCAGAATCCTCCACAGATACGCAGTATTTT CASIEGPESSTDTQYF
- TRBJ2-1 TRBV9 - TGTGCCAGCAGCGGGTCCAGGGGGGTTGGCCGTAATGAGCAGTTCTTC CASSGSRGVGRNEQFF
- TRBJ2-1 TRBV18 - TGTGCCAGCTCACCTACTCCAGGGCTAGAGCAGTTCTTC CASSPTPGLEQFF
- TRBJ1-2 TRBV15 once TGTGCCACCAGCAGAGAAGGGAACAGGGTTAAGGGCTACACCTTC CATSREGNRVKGYTF
- TRBJ2-1 TRBV19 - TGTGCCAGTAGTAGAGAGACAGATGAGCAGTTCTTC CASSRETDEQFF
TRBD1 TRBJ1-1 TRBV19 once TGTGCCTCAAGATCCGGGACAGGAGGTGGTATGAACACTGAAGCTTTCTTT CASRSGTGGGMNTEAFF
TRBD1 TRBJ1-2 TRBV5-1 few TGCGCCAGCAGCTCGACTACAGGGGGCGGTAACTATGGCTACACCTTC CASSSTTGGGNYGYTF
TRBD2 TRBJ2-1 TRBV6-2/TRBV6-3 - TGTGCCAGCAGCAGTTACTCTGGGGGGAGGGCATCCAATGAGCAGTTCTTC CASSSYSGGRASNEQFF
TRBD1 TRBJ2-7 TRBV28 - TGTGCCAGCAGTTCGACAGGGGGCTTGGCCTACGAGCAGTACTTC CASSSTGGLAYEQYF
TRBD1 TRBJ2-4 TRBV6-5 - TGTGCCAGCAGAGGACAGGGGGCGAGCCGGAACATTCAGTACTTC CASRGQGASRNIQYF
- TRBJ1-4 TRBV19 - TGTGCCAGTAGTGTCCTCGGGGGGCCTACTGAAAAACTGTTTTTT CASSVLGGPTEKLFF
- TRBJ2-7 TRBV11-2 few TGTGCCAGCAGCTTGGGGCCGCTTACCGAGCAGTACTTC CASSLGPLTEQYF
- TRBJ2-7 TRBV7-2 - TGTGCCAGCAGCCCTAGCAGAGGTGGACCCAGGTACGAGCAGTACTTC CASSPSRGGPRYEQYF
- TRBJ1-1 TRBV19 - TGTGCCAGTAGTATCCGCAGGGGCCGGTTGGACACTGAAGCTTTCTTT CASSIRRGRLDTEAFF
- TRBJ2-7 TRBV6-2/TRBV6-3 - TGTGCCAGCAGTTCCCGCGGGGGCGCCTACGAGCAGTACTTC CASSSRGGAYEQYF
- TRBJ1-1 TRBV7-9 - TGTGCCAGCAGCTTAACTCGCTACACTGAAGCTTTCTTT CASSLTRYTEAFF
- TRBJ2-2 TRBV19 - TGTGCCAGTAGTGGGGAAGAAACTAGCAGAATCCACGGAAACACCGGGGAGCTGTTTTTT CASSGEETSRIHGNTGELFF
TRBD2 TRBJ2-1 TRBV7-6 few TGTGCCAGCAGCCTGCGGGGGTACAATGAGCAGTTCTTC CASSLRGYNEQFF
- TRBJ1-1 TRBV23-1 - TGCGCCAGCAGGCCCGGGGTCAGAGAAACAAACACTGAAGCTTTCTTT CASRPGVRETNTEAFF
TRBD1 TRBJ2-7 TRBV7-9 - TGTGCCAGCAGCTCCGGACAGGGGCACTACGAGCAGTACTTC CASSSGQGHYEQYF
TRBD1 TRBJ2-3 TRBV28 - TGTGCCAGCAGGGAGGAGGACAGGAGAACAGATACGCAGTATTTT CASREEDRRTDTQYF
- TRBJ1-1 TRBV7-2 - TGTGCCAGCAGCAGACAGAGGAACACTGAAGCTTTCTTT CASSRQRNTEAFF
- TRBJ2-7 TRBV21-1 - TGTGCCAGCAGCAAAGGGGGGGGGCCGTCCCACGAGCAGTACTTC CASSKGGGPSHEQYF
TRBD2 TRBJ2-1 TRBV29-1 - TGCAGCGTTGATCTGGCGGGAGGGTACAATGAGCAGTTCTTC CSVDLAGGYNEQFF
- TRBJ1-1 TRBV19 - TGTGCCAGTAGTATAGGACTACAGGGTCGTAGGGAAGCTTTCTTT CASSIGLQGRREAFF
- TRBJ2-2 TRBV28 - TGTGCCAGCAGTCGATCGGGCAGGGGGGCCACCGAGCTGTTTTTT CASSRSGRGATELFF
TRBD1 TRBJ1-5 TRBV19 few TGTGCCAGTACCATCGGAAAGGACAGGGGCAATCAGCCCCAGCATTTT CASTIGKDRGNQPQHF
- TRBJ2-2 TRBV19 - TGTGCCAGTAGTATCGTCACGAGGACCGGGGAGCTGTTTTTT CASSIVTRTGELFF